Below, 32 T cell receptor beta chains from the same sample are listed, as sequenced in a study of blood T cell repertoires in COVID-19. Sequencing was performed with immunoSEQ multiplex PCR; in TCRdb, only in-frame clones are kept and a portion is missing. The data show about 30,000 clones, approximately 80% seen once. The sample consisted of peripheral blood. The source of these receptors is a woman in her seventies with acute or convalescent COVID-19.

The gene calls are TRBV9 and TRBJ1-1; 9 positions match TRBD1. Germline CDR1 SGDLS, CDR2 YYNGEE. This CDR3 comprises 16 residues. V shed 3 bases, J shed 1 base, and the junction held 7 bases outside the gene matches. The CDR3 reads CASSALGQGANTEAFF. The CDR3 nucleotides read TGTGCCAGCAGCGCTTTGGGACAGGGTGCGAACACTGAAGCTTTCTTT.

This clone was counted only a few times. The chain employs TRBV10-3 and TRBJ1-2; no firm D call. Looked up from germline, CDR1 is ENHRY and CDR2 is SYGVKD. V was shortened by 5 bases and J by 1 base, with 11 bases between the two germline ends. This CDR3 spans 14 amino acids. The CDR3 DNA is TGTGCCATCAGTAGAGGAGACGTTAACTATGGCTACACCTTC. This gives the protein CAISRGDVNYGYTF.

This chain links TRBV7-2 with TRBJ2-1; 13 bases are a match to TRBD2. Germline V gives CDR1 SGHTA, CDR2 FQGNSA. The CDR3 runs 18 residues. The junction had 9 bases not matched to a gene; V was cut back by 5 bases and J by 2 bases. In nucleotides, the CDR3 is TGTGCCAGCAGCGCACGACTAGCGGGGGGTTCCGCCTACAATGAGCAGTTCTTC. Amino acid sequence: CASSARLAGGSAYNEQFF.

CDR3: CASSLHYNEQFF. CDR3 coding DNA: TGTGCCAGCAGCCTACATTACAATGAGCAGTTCTTC. The gene calls are TRBV7-8 and TRBJ2-1; D gene unclear. This CDR3 contains 12 residues. The germline CDR1 and CDR2 sequences are SGHVS and FQNEAQ. V lost 5 bases and J lost 4, with 6 bases in between.

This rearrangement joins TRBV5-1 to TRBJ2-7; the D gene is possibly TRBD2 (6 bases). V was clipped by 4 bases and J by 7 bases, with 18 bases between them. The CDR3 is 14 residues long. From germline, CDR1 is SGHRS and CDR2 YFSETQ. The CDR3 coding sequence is TGCGCCAGCAGCCTAGGAGGGACCCTCCAGGAGCAGTACTTC. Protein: CASSLGGTLQEQYF.

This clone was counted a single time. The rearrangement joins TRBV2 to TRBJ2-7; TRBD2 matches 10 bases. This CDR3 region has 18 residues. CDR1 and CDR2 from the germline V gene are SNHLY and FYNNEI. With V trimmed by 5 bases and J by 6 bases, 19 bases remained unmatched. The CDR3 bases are TGTGCCAGCAGTTTTACTAGCGGGGAGGGCCCCAGGGAACGCGAGCAGTACTTC. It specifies CASSFTSGEGPREREQYF.

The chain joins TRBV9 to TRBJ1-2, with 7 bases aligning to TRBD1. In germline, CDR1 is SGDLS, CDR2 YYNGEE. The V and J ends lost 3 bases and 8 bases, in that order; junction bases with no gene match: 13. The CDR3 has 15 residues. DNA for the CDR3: TGTGCCAGCAGCGGCTGGGACAGCCCCTCGGCGGGCTACACCTTC. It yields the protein CASSGWDSPSAGYTF.

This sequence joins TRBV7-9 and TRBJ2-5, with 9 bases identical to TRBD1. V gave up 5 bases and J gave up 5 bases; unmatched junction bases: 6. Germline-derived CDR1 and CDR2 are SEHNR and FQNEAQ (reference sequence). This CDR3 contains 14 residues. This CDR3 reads CASSRDRVEETQYF. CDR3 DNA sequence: TGTGCCAGCAGCCGGGACAGGGTTGAGGAGACCCAGTACTTC.

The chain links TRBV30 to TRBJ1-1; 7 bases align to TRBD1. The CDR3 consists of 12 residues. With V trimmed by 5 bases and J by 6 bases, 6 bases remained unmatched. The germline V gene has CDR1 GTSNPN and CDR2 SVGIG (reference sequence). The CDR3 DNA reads TGTGCCTGGGCCCGCGGACAGGCTGAAGCTTTCTTT. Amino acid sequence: CAWARGQAEAFF.

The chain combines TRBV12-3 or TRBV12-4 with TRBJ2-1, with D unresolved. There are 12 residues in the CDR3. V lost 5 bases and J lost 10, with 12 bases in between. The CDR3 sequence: CASSENAGEQFF. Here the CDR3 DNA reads TGTGCCAGCAGTGAAAACGCAGGCGAGCAGTTCTTC.

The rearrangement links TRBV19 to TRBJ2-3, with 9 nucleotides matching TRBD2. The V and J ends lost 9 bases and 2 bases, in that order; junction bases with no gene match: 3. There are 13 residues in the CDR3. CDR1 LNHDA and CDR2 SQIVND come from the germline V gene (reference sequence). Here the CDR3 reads CASSGGYTDTQYF. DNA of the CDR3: TGTGCCAGCAGCGGGGGGTACACAGATACGCAGTATTTT.

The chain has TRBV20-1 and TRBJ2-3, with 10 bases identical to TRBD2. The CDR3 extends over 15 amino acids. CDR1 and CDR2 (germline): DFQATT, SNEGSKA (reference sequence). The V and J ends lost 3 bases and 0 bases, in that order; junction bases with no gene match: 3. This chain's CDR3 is CSASGTSASTDTQYF. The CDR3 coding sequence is TGCAGTGCTAGTGGGACTAGCGCTAGCACAGATACGCAGTATTTT.

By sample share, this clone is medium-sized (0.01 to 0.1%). CDR3 sequence reads: CASSGVSGRVPGELFF. CDR3 nucleotide sequence: TGTGCCAGCTCCGGGGTGAGCGGGAGGGTCCCCGGGGAGCTGTTTTTT. This chain joins TRBV27 and TRBJ2-2; 10 nucleotides align to TRBD2. This CDR3 has 16 residues. V gave up 8 bases and J gave up 6 bases; unmatched junction bases: 12. Germline V gene lookup returns CDR1 MNHEY and CDR2 SMNVEV (reference sequence).

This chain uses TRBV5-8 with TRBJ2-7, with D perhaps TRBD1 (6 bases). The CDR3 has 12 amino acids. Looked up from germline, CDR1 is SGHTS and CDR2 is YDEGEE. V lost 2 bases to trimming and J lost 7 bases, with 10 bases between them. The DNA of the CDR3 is TGTGCCAGCAGCTTATACAGGGTTGAGCAGTACTTC. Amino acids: CASSLYRVEQYF. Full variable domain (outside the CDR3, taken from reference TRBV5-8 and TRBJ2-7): EAGVTQSPTHLIKTRGQQATLRCSPISGHTSVYWYQQALGLGLQFLLWYDEGEERNRGNFPPRFSGRQFPNYSSELNVNALELEDSALYLCASSLYRVEQYFGPGTRLTVT.

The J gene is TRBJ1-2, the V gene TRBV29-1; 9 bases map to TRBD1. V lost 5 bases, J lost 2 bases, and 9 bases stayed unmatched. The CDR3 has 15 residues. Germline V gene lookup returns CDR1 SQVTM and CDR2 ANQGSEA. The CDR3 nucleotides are TGCAGCGTTCAGGCCTCACAGGGGGCGAACTATGGCTACACCTTC. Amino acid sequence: CSVQASQGANYGYTF.

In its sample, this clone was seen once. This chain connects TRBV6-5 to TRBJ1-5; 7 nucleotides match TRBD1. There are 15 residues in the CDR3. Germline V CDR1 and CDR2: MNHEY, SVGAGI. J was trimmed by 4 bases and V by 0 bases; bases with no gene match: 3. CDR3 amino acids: CASSYSKTGNQPQHF. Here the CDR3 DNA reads TGTGCCAGCAGTTACTCGAAGACAGGGAATCAGCCCCAGCATTTT.

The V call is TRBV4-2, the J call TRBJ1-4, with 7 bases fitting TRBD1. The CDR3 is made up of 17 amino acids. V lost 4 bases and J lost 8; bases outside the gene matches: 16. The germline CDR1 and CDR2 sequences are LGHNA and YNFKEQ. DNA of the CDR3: TGTGCCAGCAGCCTACGGGACAGTTTAGAGGATAACGAAAAACTGTTTTTT. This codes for CASSLRDSLEDNEKLFF.

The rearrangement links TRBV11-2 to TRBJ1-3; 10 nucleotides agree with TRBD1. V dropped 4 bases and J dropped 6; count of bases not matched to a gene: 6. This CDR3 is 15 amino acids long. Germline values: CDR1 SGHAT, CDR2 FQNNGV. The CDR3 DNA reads TGTGCCAGCAGCTCCTTGACAGGGGGCGAAAACACCATATATTTT. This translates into CASSSLTGGENTIYF.

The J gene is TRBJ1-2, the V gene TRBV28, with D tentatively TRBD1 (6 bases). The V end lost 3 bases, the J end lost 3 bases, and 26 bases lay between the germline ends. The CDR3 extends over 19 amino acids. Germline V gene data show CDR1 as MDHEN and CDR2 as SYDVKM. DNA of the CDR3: TGTGCCAGCAGTTTTGGGTACGGGGGCAGGGGAGGGCCCGACTATGGCTACACCTTC. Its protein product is CASSFGYGGRGGPDYGYTF.

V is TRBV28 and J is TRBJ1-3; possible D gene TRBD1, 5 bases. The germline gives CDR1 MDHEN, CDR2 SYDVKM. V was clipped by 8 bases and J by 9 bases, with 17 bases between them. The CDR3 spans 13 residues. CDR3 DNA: TGTGCCAGCGCGGGGCTACAAGTCGTCACCATATATTTT. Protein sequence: CASAGLQVVTIYF.

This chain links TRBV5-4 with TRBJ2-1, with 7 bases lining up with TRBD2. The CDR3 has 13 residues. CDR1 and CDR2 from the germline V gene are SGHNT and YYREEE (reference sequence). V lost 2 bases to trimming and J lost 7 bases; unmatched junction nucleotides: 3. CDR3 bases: TGTGCCAGCAGCTTCGGGAGGAGGAATGAGCAGTTCTTC. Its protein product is CASSFGRRNEQFF.

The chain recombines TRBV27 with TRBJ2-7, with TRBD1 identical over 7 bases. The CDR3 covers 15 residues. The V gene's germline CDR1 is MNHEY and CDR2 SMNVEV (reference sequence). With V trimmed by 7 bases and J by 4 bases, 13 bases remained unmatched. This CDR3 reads CASIHTRQGFYEQYF. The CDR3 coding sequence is TGTGCCAGCATTCATACCCGACAGGGCTTTTACGAGCAGTACTTC.

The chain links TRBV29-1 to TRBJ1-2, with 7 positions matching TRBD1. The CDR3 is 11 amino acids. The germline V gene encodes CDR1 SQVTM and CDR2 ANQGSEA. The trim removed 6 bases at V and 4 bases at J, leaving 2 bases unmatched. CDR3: CSVGTVYGYTF. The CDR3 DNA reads TGCAGCGTCGGGACAGTCTATGGCTACACCTTC.

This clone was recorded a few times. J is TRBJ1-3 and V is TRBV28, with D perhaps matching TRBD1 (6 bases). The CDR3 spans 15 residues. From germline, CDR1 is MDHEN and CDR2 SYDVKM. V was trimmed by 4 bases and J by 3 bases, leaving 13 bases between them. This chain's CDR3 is CASSSQGFGGNTIYF. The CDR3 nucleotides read TGTGCCAGCAGTTCACAGGGTTTTGGTGGAAACACCATATATTTT.

Here the CDR3 reads CASSLEGRDRGGEQFF. The CDR3 DNA reads as TGTGCCAGCAGCTTAGAAGGAAGGGACAGGGGAGGAGAGCAGTTCTTC. The chain combines TRBV7-9 with TRBJ2-1; 10 bases are a match to TRBD1. The junction had 10 bases not matched to a gene; V was cut back by 1 base and J by 10 bases. The CDR3 spans 16 residues. Germline CDR1 reads SEHNR; CDR2 reads FQNEAQ (reference sequence).

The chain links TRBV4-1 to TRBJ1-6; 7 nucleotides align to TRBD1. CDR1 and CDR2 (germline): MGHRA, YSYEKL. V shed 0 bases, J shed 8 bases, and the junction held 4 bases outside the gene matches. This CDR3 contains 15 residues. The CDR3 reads CASSQEDRVDSPLHF. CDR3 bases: TGCGCCAGCAGCCAAGAAGACAGGGTCGATTCACCCCTCCACTTT.

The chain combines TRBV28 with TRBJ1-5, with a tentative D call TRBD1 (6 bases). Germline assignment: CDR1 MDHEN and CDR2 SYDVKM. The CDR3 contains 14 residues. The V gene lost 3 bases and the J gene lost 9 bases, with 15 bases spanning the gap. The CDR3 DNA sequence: TGTGCCAGCAGTTTGGGCGTTGGGGGCTTGCCCCAGCATTTT. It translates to CASSLGVGGLPQHF.

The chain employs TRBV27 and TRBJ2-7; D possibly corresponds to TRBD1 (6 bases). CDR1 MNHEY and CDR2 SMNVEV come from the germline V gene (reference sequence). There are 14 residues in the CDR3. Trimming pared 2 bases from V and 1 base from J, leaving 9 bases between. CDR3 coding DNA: TGTGCCAGCAGTTTAAACAGGGATTCCTACGAGCAGTACTTC. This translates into CASSLNRDSYEQYF.

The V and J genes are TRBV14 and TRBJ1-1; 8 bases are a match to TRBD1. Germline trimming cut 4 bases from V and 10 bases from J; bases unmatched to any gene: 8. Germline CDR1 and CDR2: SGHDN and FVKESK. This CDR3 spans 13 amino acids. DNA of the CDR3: TGTGCCAGCAGCCCAGGGGGCAGGCTAGTAGCTTTCTTT. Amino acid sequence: CASSPGGRLVAFF.

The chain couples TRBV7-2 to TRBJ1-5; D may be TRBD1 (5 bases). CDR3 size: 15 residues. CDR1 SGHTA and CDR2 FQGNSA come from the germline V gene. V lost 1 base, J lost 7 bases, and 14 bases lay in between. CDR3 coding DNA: TGTGCCAGCAGCTTAGGGCAGGCGGCAGGGCAGCCCCAGCATTTT. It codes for CASSLGQAAGQPQHF.

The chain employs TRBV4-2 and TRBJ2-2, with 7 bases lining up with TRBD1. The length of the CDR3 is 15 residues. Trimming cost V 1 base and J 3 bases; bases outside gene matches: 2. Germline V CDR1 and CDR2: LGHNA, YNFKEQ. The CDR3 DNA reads TGTGCCAGCAGCCAAGCCGACAGGGACACCGGGGAGCTGTTTTTT. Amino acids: CASSQADRDTGELFF.

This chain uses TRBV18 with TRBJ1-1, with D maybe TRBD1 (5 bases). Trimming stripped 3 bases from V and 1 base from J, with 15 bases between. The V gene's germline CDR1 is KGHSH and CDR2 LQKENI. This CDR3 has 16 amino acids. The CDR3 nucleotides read TGTGCCAGCTCACCGCGGGGGGACTTATCGAACACTGAAGCTTTCTTT. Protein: CASSPRGDLSNTEAFF.